This entry describes one TCR beta chain. Its specificity is unknown. The CDR3 loop spans 15 amino acids. Looked up from germline, CDR1 is SQVTM and CDR2 is ANQGSEA. V was trimmed by 2 bases and J by 4 bases, leaving 15 bases between them. Healthy Caucasians made up all donors. This record belongs to a study of identical twins. Study-level points and caveats: Beta out-of-frame twin sharing showed a weaker excess.

In TCRdb, the 5' RACE reads were re-called with MiXCR into one record per CDR3 protein. This table has approximately 410,000 distinct CDR3 sequences, around a sixth appearing once. This TCR derives from a man over 45 in good health. The specimen sequenced was naive T cells sorted from blood. The J gene is TRBJ2-1, the V gene TRBV29-1, with a tentative D call TRBD1 (6 bases). The CDR3 protein is CSVEKGDVAYNEQFF. For the CDR3, the DNA is TGCAGCGTTGAAAAGGGGGACGTAGCTTACAATGAGCAGTTCTTC.